Shown below are 10 T cell receptor beta chains from a single sample sequenced in a study of T cell responses to AZD1222 COVID-19 vaccine. Sequencing used immunoSEQ multiplex PCR; TCRdb keeps in-frame clones, though not all of them. The repertoire holds 65,000 to 100,000 clones, with roughly 90% as singletons. The starting material was peripheral blood, obtained 28 days after the second AZD1222 dose. These TCRs come from an adult who received the AZD1222 COVID-19 vaccine.

The chain joins TRBV3-1 (or the pseudogene TRBV3-2) to TRBJ2-3, with D perhaps TRBD1 (8 bases). Germline V gene lookup returns CDR1 LGHDT and CDR2 YNNKEL (reference sequence). This CDR3 has 19 residues. The V and J ends lost 4 bases and 0 bases respectively, with 23 bases between them. The CDR3: CASSRQGAGAFPSTDTQYF. In nucleotides, the CDR3 is TGTGCCAGCAGCCGCCAGGGGGCGGGGGCTTTCCCTAGCACAGATACGCAGTATTTT.

The chain recombines TRBV7-9 with TRBJ2-1; 7 bases map to TRBD1. Trimming cost V 1 base and J 3 bases; bases outside gene matches: 3. Germline lookup yields CDR1 SEHNR and CDR2 FQNEAQ (reference sequence). The CDR3 contains 15 residues. The CDR3 DNA sequence: TGTGCCAGCAGCTTAGACTCAGGGGGCTACAATGAGCAGTTCTTC. It is translated as CASSLDSGGYNEQFF.

The chain links TRBV2 to TRBJ1-3; D is unresolved. The V end was cut by 5 bases, the J end by 1 base, with 3 bases between. The germline gives CDR1 SNHLY, CDR2 FYNNEI. The CDR3 has 12 amino acids. CDR3: CASSLSGNTIYF. The CDR3 coding sequence is TGTGCCAGCAGTCTGTCTGGAAACACCATATATTTT.

The chain couples TRBV18 to TRBJ1-2, with D hard to call. CDR3 length: 16 residues. Germline values: CDR1 KGHSH, CDR2 LQKENI. V was pared by 0 bases and J by 4 bases, with 15 bases between. The DNA of the CDR3 is TGTGCCAGCTCACCACCGGTGACATCGCGGGCCTATGGCTACACCTTC. As protein: CASSPPVTSRAYGYTF.

The rearrangement uses TRBV5-1 and TRBJ2-5, with D perhaps TRBD1 or TRBD2 (6 bases each). Between the trimmed V and J ends, which lost 0 bases and 2 bases, there was a span of 14 bases. The CDR3 extends over 16 amino acids. Germline CDR1 reads SGHRS; CDR2 reads YFSETQ. CDR3 DNA sequence: TGCGCCAGCAGCTTGGAGGGGGGCGCGAAGCAAGAGACCCAGTACTTC. This codes for CASSLEGGAKQETQYF.

J is TRBJ1-1 and V is TRBV29-1; tentative D call: TRBD1 (5 bases). The CDR3 is made up of 14 amino acids. The germline V gene encodes CDR1 SQVTM and CDR2 ANQGSEA. The ends were cut back, 2 bases at V and 0 bases at J, with 10 bases in the middle. The CDR3 DNA reads as TGCAGCGTTGAATCTCTGGACATGAACACTGAAGCTTTCTTT. The encoded protein is CSVESLDMNTEAFF.

The J gene is TRBJ1-6, the V gene TRBV7-9, with TRBD1 as a possible D gene (6 bases). Germline V gene lookup returns CDR1 SEHNR and CDR2 FQNEAQ (reference sequence). This CDR3 spans 15 amino acids. Trimming took 5 bases from V and 10 from J, leaving 18 bases between them. CDR3 nucleotide sequence: TGTGCCAGCAGCGTCTTAGGGGGGAAAGGATCACCCCTCCACTTT. Translating it yields CASSVLGGKGSPLHF.

The genes are TRBV27 and TRBJ2-7; 8 bases agree with TRBD2. J lost 7 bases, V lost 5 bases, and 10 bases had no gene match. CDR1 is MNHEY and CDR2 is SMNVEV in the germline V gene (reference sequence). CDR3 size: 14 residues. The CDR3 sequence: CASSPGLASREQYF. Written as DNA, the CDR3 is TGTGCCAGCAGTCCCGGACTAGCTTCTAGGGAGCAGTACTTC.

The chain joins TRBV4-1 to TRBJ2-7; 13 positions match TRBD2. The CDR3 sequence is 16 residues long. Germline CDR1 is MGHRA and CDR2 is YSYEKL. The V and J ends lost 4 bases and 2 bases, in that order; junction bases with no gene match: 5. Here the CDR3 DNA reads TGCGCCAGCAGCCCCGGACTAGCGGGAGAAACCTACGAGCAGTACTTC. This codes for CASSPGLAGETYEQYF.

The chain couples TRBV6-6 to TRBJ1-1; D unresolved. The CDR3 extends over 12 amino acids. CDR1 and CDR2 from the germline V gene are MNHNY and SVGAGI (reference sequence). Deletions cut 5 bases from V and 7 bases from J, with 11 bases between. The CDR3 sequence is CASSGVRDEAFF. DNA for the CDR3: TGTGCCAGCAGTGGGGTACGGGATGAAGCTTTCTTT.